The rows below give T cell receptor beta chains drawn from one sample of a study of glioma-infiltrating T cells after dendritic cell vaccination. Clones were read by immunoSEQ multiplex PCR, and TCRdb kept only the in-frame ones, dropping some. Of about 20,000 clones in the sample, 79% were seen once. The source was blood, collected before dendritic cell vaccination. The receptor set was obtained from a human donor with glioblastoma. The CDR3 runs from the conserved cysteine through the conserved F or W. Each record gives: clone size, J gene, D gene, V gene, CDR3 DNA, CDR3 protein. A D gene is named only where the DNA matches it firmly. Some rows have no size entry. The others give once, few or many, or a class for an expanded clone.

clone_size: NA; j_call: TRBJ1-2; d_call: NA; v_call: TRBV5-6; cdr3_nt: TGTGCCAGCAAACCCCCCGGACAGACTAACTATGGCTACACCTTC; cdr3_aa: CASKPPGQTNYGYTF
clone_size: NA; j_call: TRBJ2-1; d_call: TRBD2; v_call: TRBV19; cdr3_nt: TGTGCCAGTAGTCGCGAGACTAGCGGGAGGATCCAGCAGTTCTTC; cdr3_aa: CASSRETSGRIQQFF
clone_size: few; j_call: TRBJ1-1; d_call: NA; v_call: TRBV27; cdr3_nt: TGTGCCAGCAGTTCGATCTTGGGGGGACCTGAAGCTTTCTTT; cdr3_aa: CASSSILGGPEAFF
clone_size: NA; j_call: TRBJ2-5; d_call: NA; v_call: TRBV5-4; cdr3_nt: TGTGCCAGCAGCCCCATAGGGGTCCAAGAGACCCAGTACTTC; cdr3_aa: CASSPIGVQETQYF
clone_size: NA; j_call: TRBJ2-1; d_call: NA; v_call: TRBV5-4; cdr3_nt: TGTGCCAGCAGCTTGGTTTCAGGGAATGAGCAGTTCTTC; cdr3_aa: CASSLVSGNEQFF
clone_size: once; j_call: TRBJ2-1; d_call: TRBD1; v_call: TRBV2; cdr3_nt: TGTGCCAGCAGTGACCAGGGGGTGGCATACAATGAGCAGTTCTTC; cdr3_aa: CASSDQGVAYNEQFF
clone_size: NA; j_call: TRBJ1-1; d_call: NA; v_call: TRBV7-6; cdr3_nt: TGTGCCAGCAGCCCCCAGGCGAACACTGAAGCTTTCTTT; cdr3_aa: CASSPQANTEAFF
clone_size: NA; j_call: TRBJ2-1; d_call: NA; v_call: TRBV29-1; cdr3_nt: TGCAGCGTACGAAACTTAGAGCAGTTCTTC; cdr3_aa: CSVRNLEQFF
clone_size: NA; j_call: TRBJ1-3; d_call: TRBD1; v_call: TRBV4-3; cdr3_nt: TGCGCCAGCAGCCAAAACAGGGGCCCGGGAAACACCATATATTTT; cdr3_aa: CASSQNRGPGNTIYF
clone_size: NA; j_call: TRBJ2-1; d_call: TRBD1; v_call: TRBV4-1; cdr3_nt: TGCGCCAGCAGCCAATGGACAGGGGTCTACAATGAGCAGTTCTTC; cdr3_aa: CASSQWTGVYNEQFF
clone_size: once; j_call: TRBJ1-4; d_call: NA; v_call: TRBV4-3; cdr3_nt: TGCGCCAGCAGCCAAGCCCCAGGGTTCGGTGAAAAACTGTTTTTT; cdr3_aa: CASSQAPGFGEKLFF
clone_size: NA; j_call: TRBJ2-1; d_call: NA; v_call: TRBV6-5; cdr3_nt: TGTGCCAGCGACAGGGACTTATCCTACAATGAGCAGTTCTTC; cdr3_aa: CASDRDLSYNEQFF
clone_size: NA; j_call: TRBJ2-7; d_call: NA; v_call: TRBV19; cdr3_nt: TGTGCCAGTAGTTGGCAGGTCTACTACGAGCAGTACTTC; cdr3_aa: CASSWQVYYEQYF
clone_size: NA; j_call: TRBJ2-5; d_call: NA; v_call: TRBV7-8; cdr3_nt: TGTGCCAGCAGCTTCACGTGGGCGCAAGAGACCCAGTACTTC; cdr3_aa: CASSFTWAQETQYF